One and the same sample provided the 22 T cell receptor beta chains below, sequenced in a study of T cell clonotyping in hematopoietic cell transplantation. Regarding time point: recipient sample about 28 days before transplant, after cytoreduction. Clones were sequenced by immunoSEQ multiplex PCR, and TCRdb holds only the in-frame ones, with some missing. The table includes over 10,000 clones, approximately 80% detected once. The sample here was peripheral blood mononuclear cells, taken before stem cell transplant. Every receptor here comes from a man aged 55-75 years with acute myeloid leukemia. Some clones in this sample may be carry-over from other donors' samples.

This chain connects TRBV7-2 to TRBJ1-2; D is unresolved. The CDR3 covers 14 residues. V lost 0 bases and J lost 6, with 11 bases in between. In germline, CDR1 is SGHTA, CDR2 FQGNSA. CDR3 sequence (DNA): TGTGCCAGCAGCTTAGCGAGTGAGAGGAATGGCTACACCTTC. Translation: CASSLASERNGYTF.

The V and J genes are TRBV9 and TRBJ2-1; D uncertain. With 6 bases removed from V and 0 bases from J, the gap between germline ends came to 13 bases. Germline V CDR1 and CDR2: SGDLS, YYNGEE. This CDR3 is 15 amino acids long. DNA of the CDR3: TGTGCCAGCACCTTAGACCTGAGCTCCTACAATGAGCAGTTCTTC. This sequence encodes CASTLDLSSYNEQFF.

The chain combines TRBV7-9 with TRBJ2-2; D ambiguous. V was trimmed by 4 bases and J by 8 bases, leaving 11 bases between them. The CDR3 is 13 residues long. Germline lookup yields CDR1 SEHNR and CDR2 FQNEAQ (reference sequence). CDR3 in DNA: TGTGCCAGCAGCTCGGACGCGGCGGGGGAGCTGTTTTTT. Amino acid sequence: CASSSDAAGELFF.

In DNA, the CDR3 is TGTGCCAGCAGTGAAGGGCCAGTAGTGAACACTGAAGCTTTCTTT. Amino acids: CASSEGPVVNTEAFF. The chain uses TRBV2 and TRBJ1-1; D gene uncertain. CDR1 and CDR2 from the germline V gene are SNHLY and FYNNEI. The CDR3 length is 15 residues. V was clipped by 1 base and J by 0 bases, with 9 bases between them.

The chain has TRBV29-1 and TRBJ1-2; D is undetermined. V dropped 0 bases and J dropped 8 bases, with 4 bases sitting between them. This CDR3 spans 10 amino acids. Germline-derived CDR1 and CDR2 are SQVTM and ANQGSEA. CDR3 nucleotide sequence: TGCAGCGTTGAAGAGGGGGGCTACACCTTC. Translating it yields CSVEEGGYTF.

This chain connects TRBV7-9 to TRBJ2-7; possibly TRBD2 for D (7 bases). Trimming removed 5 bases from V and 6 bases from J, with 17 bases in between. The length of the CDR3 is 14 residues. Germline V gives CDR1 SEHNR, CDR2 FQNEAQ (reference sequence). CDR3 amino acids: CASSSVWGGAEQYF. CDR3 nucleotides: TGTGCCAGCAGCAGCGTATGGGGGGGCGCCGAGCAGTACTTC.

V gene TRBV9 combines with J gene TRBJ1-3; D gene uncertain. V was trimmed by 1 base and J by 0 bases, leaving 8 bases between them. Germline lookup yields CDR1 SGDLS and CDR2 YYNGEE. The CDR3 runs 15 residues. The CDR3 reads CASSVSGSSGNTIYF. Written as DNA, the CDR3 is TGTGCCAGCAGCGTATCAGGAAGCTCTGGAAACACCATATATTTT.

This chain uses TRBV6-6 with TRBJ1-1; D is undetermined. The CDR3 spans 16 residues. Per the germline V gene, CDR1 is MNHNY and CDR2 is SVGAGI (reference sequence). V was pared by 5 bases and J by 6 bases, with 22 bases between. The CDR3 DNA is TGTGCCAGCAGTAAAACTCAAGGGTCGGGAACTGCTGAAGCTTTCTTT. This gives the protein CASSKTQGSGTAEAFF.

This clone was found once. The V gene is TRBV6-1, the J gene TRBJ2-2, with D perhaps TRBD2 (6 bases). CDR1 and CDR2 from the germline V gene are MNHNS and SASEGT. This CDR3 region has 14 residues. Deletions cut 4 bases from V and 3 bases from J, with 9 bases between. The CDR3 is CASSGGGDTGELFF. CDR3 bases: TGTGCCAGCAGTGGCGGCGGGGACACCGGGGAGCTGTTTTTT.

The V and J genes are TRBV9 and TRBJ2-3, with 9 positions matching TRBD2. The CDR3 runs 17 residues. Germline values: CDR1 SGDLS, CDR2 YYNGEE. The trim removed 2 bases at V and 2 bases at J, leaving 9 bases unmatched. CDR3 sequence (DNA): TGTGCCAGCAGCGTGGGTGGCGGGGGGGCGAACACAGATACGCAGTATTTT. This codes for CASSVGGGGANTDTQYF.

The chain couples TRBV7-8 to TRBJ2-1, with 9 positions matching TRBD1. This CDR3 is 15 amino acids long. With V trimmed by 5 bases and J by 9 bases, 11 bases remained unmatched. Germline values: CDR1 SGHVS, CDR2 FQNEAQ. The CDR3 reads CASSAVGTGLVEQFF. The CDR3 nucleotides read TGTGCCAGCAGCGCGGTCGGGACAGGGTTAGTTGAGCAGTTCTTC.

This chain uses TRBV11-3 with TRBJ1-2; D gene ambiguous. Germline CDR1 reads SGHNT; CDR2 reads YENEEA. There are 13 residues in the CDR3. Trimming shortened V by 3 bases and J by 1 base, and 6 bases separated the two germline ends. Here the CDR3 reads CASSFENNYGYTF. CDR3 DNA sequence: TGTGCCAGCAGCTTTGAAAATAACTATGGCTACACCTTC.

The chain carries TRBV29-1 and TRBJ1-6; tentative D call: TRBD1 (6 bases). Deletions cut 7 bases from V and 7 bases from J, with 11 bases between. The V gene's germline CDR1 is SQVTM and CDR2 ANQGSEA. The CDR3 has 12 amino acids. The CDR3 region is CSGNRVNSPLHF. The DNA for the CDR3 is TGCAGCGGAAACAGGGTGAATTCACCCCTCCACTTT.

The rearrangement links TRBV7-2 to TRBJ1-1; D gene ambiguous. Germline loops: CDR1 SGHTA, CDR2 FQGNSA. The CDR3 is 16 residues long. Trimming removed 1 base from V and 4 bases from J, with 16 bases in between. Written as DNA, the CDR3 is TGTGCCAGCAGCTTAGTAGCTTGGACCATGGGCACTGAAGCTTTCTTT. This codes for CASSLVAWTMGTEAFF. The full variable domain, completed using reference TRBV7-2 and TRBJ1-1, is GAGVSQSPSNKVTEKGKDVELRCDPISGHTALYWYRQSLGQGLEFLIYFQGNSAPDKSGLPSDRFSAERTGGSVSTLTIQRTQQEDSAVYLCASSLVAWTMGTEAFFGQGTRLTVV.

The V call is TRBV6-6, the J call TRBJ1-1; D might be TRBD1 (6 bases). V was pared by 5 bases and J by 4 bases, with 14 bases between. The CDR3 has 14 amino acids. Germline CDR1 and CDR2: MNHNY and SVGAGI (reference sequence). CDR3 nucleotide sequence: TGTGCCAGCAGTGGGGCCGGGGGGCTCACTGAAGCTTTCTTT. It is translated as CASSGAGGLTEAFF.

This sequence joins TRBV27 and TRBJ1-5; D not certain. Per germline, CDR1 MNHEY and CDR2 SMNVEV (reference sequence). The germline V and J ends were trimmed by 1 base and 1 base, with 5 bases remaining between them. The CDR3 has 14 amino acids. The CDR3: CASSLWGSNQPQHF. The CDR3 nucleotides are TGTGCCAGCAGTTTATGGGGAAGCAATCAGCCCCAGCATTTT.

CDR3 nucleotide sequence: TGTGCCAGCAGCAGGGACACACCCACAGATACGCAGTATTTT. Residues: CASSRDTPTDTQYF. V usage is TRBV2 and J usage is TRBJ2-3; D possibly corresponds to TRBD1 (6 bases). The germline CDR1 and CDR2 sequences are SNHLY and FYNNEI. This CDR3 is built from 14 residues. V lost 6 bases and J lost 2, with 12 bases in between.

This clone was detected once. The V call is TRBV5-1, the J call TRBJ1-2; D gene uncertain. V lost 0 bases, J lost 4 bases, and 13 bases lay in between. Germline V gene data show CDR1 as SGHRS and CDR2 as YFSETQ. The CDR3 length is 15 residues. CDR3 coding DNA: TGCGCCAGCAGCTTGGTACCTATTTCTGGCTATGGCTACACCTTC. It translates to CASSLVPISGYGYTF.

This chain uses TRBV5-1 with TRBJ2-1, with D uncertain. This CDR3 is built from 12 residues. Trimming took off 0 bases at V and 7 bases at J, with 5 bases between the two ends. CDR1 is SGHRS, CDR2 YFSETQ, per germline. The CDR3 is CASSLARNEQFF. The CDR3 bases are TGCGCCAGCAGCTTGGCCCGGAATGAGCAGTTCTTC.

This clone was recorded a few times. The CDR3 nucleotides read TGTGCCAGCAGAGCAGGGCTGAACTATGGCTACACCTTC. Its translation: CASRAGLNYGYTF. The genes are TRBV2 and TRBJ1-2, with D perhaps TRBD1 (5 bases). Germline CDR1 reads SNHLY; CDR2 reads FYNNEI. V lost 6 bases and J lost 2, with 10 bases in between. CDR3 length equals 13 residues.

This chain links TRBV4-2 with TRBJ2-7; no firm D call. Germline V gene lookup returns CDR1 LGHNA and CDR2 YNFKEQ. V was trimmed by 0 bases and J by 4 bases, leaving 7 bases between them. The CDR3 consists of 13 residues. In DNA form, the CDR3 reads TGTGCCAGCAGCCAAGATGTGGAATACGAGCAGTACTTC. Translating it yields CASSQDVEYEQYF.

The V and J genes are TRBV5-6 and TRBJ1-4; D is uncertain. Germline V lookup: CDR1 SGHDT, CDR2 YYEEEE. V lost 4 bases to trimming and J lost 0 bases, with 13 bases between them. The CDR3 runs 16 residues. CDR3 nucleotide sequence: TGTGCCAGCAGCCCCGGATGGCGGGCAACTAATGAAAAACTGTTTTTT. Translation: CASSPGWRATNEKLFF. The full variable domain, completed using reference TRBV5-6 and TRBJ1-4, is DAGVTQSPTHLIKTRGQQVTLRCSPKSGHDTVSWYQQALGQGPQFIFQYYEEEERQRGNFPDRFSGHQFPNYSSELNVNALLLGDSALYLCASSPGWRATNEKLFFGSGTQLSVL.